This TCR beta chain was obtained from a study of blood T cell repertoires in COVID-19. For the study at large: Sites in the United States, Italy and Spain provided acute and convalescent COVID-19 samples. The cDNA or gDNA used as material had been derived from T cells, B-cell-depleted T cells, or PBMCs.

Produced via immunoSEQ multiplex PCR; TCRdb's table is partial and in-frame only. Among over 60,000 clones listed, 80% were seen once. V was shortened by 4 bases and J by 4 bases, with 6 bases between the two germline ends. This CDR3 has 12 amino acids. Germline loops: CDR1 LNHDA, CDR2 SQIVND (reference sequence). The V and J genes are TRBV19 and TRBJ2-3, with no clear D. The receptor comes from a human donor in a cohort sampled during active COVID-19. Source material: peripheral blood. CDR3 amino acids: CASSTRSDTQYF. CDR3 DNA sequence: TGTGCCAGTAGTACCAGATCAGATACGCAGTATTTT.